What follows are 17 T cell receptor beta chains derived from one specimen sequenced in a study of blood T cell repertoires in COVID-19. The protocol was immunoSEQ multiplex PCR, while the TCRdb copy is restricted to in-frame clones and leaves out a portion. In the table there are about 280,000 clones, about 80% of which are singletons. Sequenced sample: peripheral blood. The receptors derive from a woman in her 50s who had recovered from COVID-19.

This clone was counted only a few times. The chain uses TRBV24-1 and TRBJ2-2; 10 bases line up with TRBD1. CDR1 KGHDR and CDR2 SFDVKD come from the germline V gene. The CDR3 contains 16 residues. V lost 3 bases and J lost 4; bases outside the gene matches: 4. CDR3 nucleotides: TGTGCCACCAGTGATCCCGGGACAGGGGTCACCGGGGAGCTGTTTTTT. It translates to CATSDPGTGVTGELFF.

The CDR3 loop reads CASSKRWAGGLTDTQYF. The CDR3, as DNA: TGTGCCAGCAGTAAACGGTGGGCAGGGGGCTTGACAGATACGCAGTATTTT. The rearrangement uses TRBV7-2 and TRBJ2-3, with 8 bases aligning to TRBD1. V shed 6 bases and J 3 bases; nucleotides not matched to a gene: 14. The CDR3 sequence is 17 residues long. Germline CDR1 reads SGHTA; CDR2 reads FQGNSA. Combining the CDR3 with reference TRBV7-2 and TRBJ2-3 gives the whole variable domain GAGVSQSPSNKVTEKGKDVELRCDPISGHTALYWYRQSLGQGLEFLIYFQGNSAPDKSGLPSDRFSAERTGGSVSTLTIQRTQQEDSAVYLCASSKRWAGGLTDTQYFGPGTRLTVL.

The DNA for the CDR3 is TGTGCCAGCAGCCAAGTAGAAAGGGGGACGGACGAGCAGTACTTC. Translated: CASSQVERGTDEQYF. J is TRBJ2-7 and V is TRBV3-1 (or the pseudogene TRBV3-2); TRBD1 might be the D (6 bases). Germline assignment: CDR1 LGHDT and CDR2 YNNKEL (reference sequence). Trimming took 1 base from V and 5 from J, leaving 15 bases between them. The CDR3 spans 15 residues.

CDR3 region: CASSLGTTGNLNEKLFF. The CDR3 DNA reads TGTGCCAGCAGCTTAGGCACCACAGGGAACCTTAATGAAAAACTGTTTTTT. V is TRBV13 and J is TRBJ1-4; D perhaps matches TRBD1 (6 bases). The germline CDR1 and CDR2 sequences are PRHDT and FYEKMQ (reference sequence). The CDR3 length is 17 residues. Between the trimmed V and J ends, which lost 0 bases and 4 bases, there was a span of 15 bases.

The chain has TRBV15 and TRBJ1-2, with D possibly matching TRBD1 (5 bases). CDR1 is LNHNV and CDR2 is YYDKDF in the germline V gene (reference sequence). This CDR3 has 14 residues. The germline V and J ends were trimmed by 5 bases and 8 bases, with 18 bases remaining between them. CDR3 loop: CATSFRAGGRGYTF. The CDR3 region has the DNA TGTGCCACCAGCTTCCGGGCCGGGGGAAGGGGCTACACCTTC.

The CDR3 DNA reads TGTGCCAGCAGTCAACAGGGTCCGAATCAGCCCCAGCATTTT. Translation gives CASSQQGPNQPQHF. The chain employs TRBV27 and TRBJ1-5; D might be TRBD1 (6 bases). V lost 5 bases and J lost 4, with 12 bases in between. Germline lookup yields CDR1 MNHEY and CDR2 SMNVEV (reference sequence). The CDR3 is 14 residues long.

The V gene is TRBV28, the J gene TRBJ1-5; D unresolved. V lost 6 bases to trimming and J lost 9 bases, with 15 bases between them. The CDR3 runs 13 residues. Germline CDR1 MDHEN, CDR2 SYDVKM. CDR3 coding DNA: TGTGCCAGCAGACCCATGCTTGGGAGGCCCCAGCATTTT. Protein sequence: CASRPMLGRPQHF.

The chain links TRBV29-1 to TRBJ2-7; D remains ambiguous. Germline V lookup: CDR1 SQVTM, CDR2 ANQGSEA. With 4 bases removed from V and 2 bases from J, the gap between germline ends came to 9 bases. This CDR3 has 12 residues. This CDR3 reads CSVVKAAYEQYF. The CDR3 DNA reads as TGCAGCGTTGTTAAGGCGGCCTACGAGCAGTACTTC.

This clone was detected a few times. The chain carries TRBV5-1 and TRBJ2-7; 8 nucleotides align to TRBD1. CDR3 length equals 14 residues. Germline lookup yields CDR1 SGHRS and CDR2 YFSETQ. V dropped 5 bases and J dropped 3; count of bases not matched to a gene: 7. This CDR3 is CASRSPGGSYEQYF. The CDR3 DNA reads TGCGCCAGCAGGTCCCCAGGGGGCAGCTACGAGCAGTACTTC.

The genes are TRBV30 and TRBJ1-5; perhaps TRBD1 as D (6 bases). Germline V gene lookup returns CDR1 GTSNPN and CDR2 SVGIG (reference sequence). Trimming shortened V by 3 bases and J by 5 bases, and 14 bases separated the two germline ends. The CDR3 runs 14 residues. The CDR3, as DNA: TGTGCCTGGAGCTCCGGGACATCCGATCAGCCCCAGCATTTT. It encodes CAWSSGTSDQPQHF.

The rearrangement joins TRBV5-1 to TRBJ1-4; unclear D gene. The CDR3 consists of 14 residues. V was cut by 4 bases and J by 8 bases, with 15 bases left in between. Germline CDR1 reads SGHRS; CDR2 reads YFSETQ. The CDR3 region is CASSAPGVQEKLFF. CDR3 bases: TGCGCCAGCAGCGCTCCCGGAGTACAAGAAAAACTGTTTTTT.

V is TRBV6-2 or TRBV6-3 and J is TRBJ2-3, with TRBD2 as a possible D gene (5 bases). In germline, CDR1 is MNHEY, CDR2 SVGEGT. The CDR3 runs 16 residues. V was shortened by 5 bases and J by 4 bases, with 19 bases between the two germline ends. As DNA, the CDR3 is TGTGCCAGCAGTCAGCGGACTGGAGAACGGGCAGATACGCAGTATTTT. Translating gives CASSQRTGERADTQYF.

The rearrangement links TRBV28 to TRBJ1-2, with 7 bases fitting TRBD1. Trimming cost V 7 bases and J 0 bases; bases outside gene matches: 17. CDR3 size: 18 residues. Looked up from germline, CDR1 is MDHEN and CDR2 is SYDVKM. The DNA for the CDR3 is TGTGCCAGCAATCAAGGGGACAGCCTATTGAGGGCTAACTATGGCTACACCTTC. It yields the protein CASNQGDSLLRANYGYTF.

The chain employs TRBV28 and TRBJ1-4; 10 bases are a match to TRBD1. From germline, CDR1 is MDHEN and CDR2 SYDVKM. V lost 4 bases to trimming and J lost 4 bases; unmatched junction nucleotides: 12. CDR3 length equals 18 residues. CDR3 loop: CASSSSGTGVIGNEKLFF. CDR3 in DNA: TGTGCCAGCAGTTCTTCCGGGACAGGGGTGATCGGTAATGAAAAACTGTTTTTT.

The gene calls are TRBV3-1 (or the pseudogene TRBV3-2) and TRBJ1-1; D is ambiguous. Germline values: CDR1 LGHDT, CDR2 YNNKEL (reference sequence). The CDR3 contains 14 residues. The ends were cut back, 6 bases at V and 2 bases at J, with 13 bases in the middle. Here the CDR3 reads CASRWSLPNTEAFF. The CDR3 DNA sequence: TGTGCCAGCAGGTGGAGTCTTCCCAACACTGAAGCTTTCTTT.

This clone was seen a single time. CDR3: CASSVVRGGYTF. CDR3 DNA: TGTGCCAGCAGCGTAGTACGCGGTGGCTACACCTTC. The V gene is TRBV9, the J gene TRBJ1-2, with D unclear. V was pared by 0 bases and J by 7 bases, with 7 bases between. The length of the CDR3 is 12 residues. Looked up from germline, CDR1 is SGDLS and CDR2 is YYNGEE.

The genes are TRBV6-2 or TRBV6-3 and TRBJ2-5, with 12 bases matching TRBD2. J gave up 4 bases and V 6 bases, and 9 bases lay outside the gene matches. Per germline, CDR1 MNHEY and CDR2 SVGEGT. The CDR3 is 16 amino acids. CDR3 DNA: TGTGCCAGCAGCCCAGGACTAGCGGGGTTGATAGAGACCCAGTACTTC. Encoded protein: CASSPGLAGLIETQYF.